What follows describes a single TCR beta chain. Generated by immunoSEQ multiplex PCR, the TCRdb table keeps only in-frame clones and is missing some. The table records approximately 140,000 clones, approximately 94% of them present only once. CDR1 SQVTM and CDR2 ANQGSEA come from the germline V gene. This CDR3 contains 11 residues. With 4 bases removed from V and 2 bases from J, the gap between germline ends came to 5 bases. The record originates from a study of control samples from healthy donors and cancer patients. The sample comprised blood. This chain uses TRBV29-1 with TRBJ1-2; D call uncertain. This clonotype was sampled from a man between 18 and 35 years old in good health. CDR3 amino acids: CSVVENYGYTF. For the CDR3, the DNA is TGCAGCGTTGTAGAGAACTATGGCTACACCTTC.